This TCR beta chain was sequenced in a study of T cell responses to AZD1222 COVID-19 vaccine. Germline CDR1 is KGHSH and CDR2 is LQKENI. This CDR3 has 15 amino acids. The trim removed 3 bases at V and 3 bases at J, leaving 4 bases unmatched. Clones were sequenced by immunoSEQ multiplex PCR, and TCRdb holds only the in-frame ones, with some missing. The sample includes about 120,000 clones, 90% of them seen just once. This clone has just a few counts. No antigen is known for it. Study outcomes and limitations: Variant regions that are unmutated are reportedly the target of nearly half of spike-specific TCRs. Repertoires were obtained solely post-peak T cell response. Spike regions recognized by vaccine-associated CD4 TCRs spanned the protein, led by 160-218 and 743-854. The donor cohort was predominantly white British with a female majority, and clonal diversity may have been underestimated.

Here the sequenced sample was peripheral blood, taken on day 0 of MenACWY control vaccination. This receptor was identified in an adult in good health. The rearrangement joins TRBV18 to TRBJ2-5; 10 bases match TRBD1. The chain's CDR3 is CASSPRTGGEETQYF. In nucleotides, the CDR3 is TGTGCCAGCTCACCCCGGACAGGGGGAGAAGAGACCCAGTACTTC.